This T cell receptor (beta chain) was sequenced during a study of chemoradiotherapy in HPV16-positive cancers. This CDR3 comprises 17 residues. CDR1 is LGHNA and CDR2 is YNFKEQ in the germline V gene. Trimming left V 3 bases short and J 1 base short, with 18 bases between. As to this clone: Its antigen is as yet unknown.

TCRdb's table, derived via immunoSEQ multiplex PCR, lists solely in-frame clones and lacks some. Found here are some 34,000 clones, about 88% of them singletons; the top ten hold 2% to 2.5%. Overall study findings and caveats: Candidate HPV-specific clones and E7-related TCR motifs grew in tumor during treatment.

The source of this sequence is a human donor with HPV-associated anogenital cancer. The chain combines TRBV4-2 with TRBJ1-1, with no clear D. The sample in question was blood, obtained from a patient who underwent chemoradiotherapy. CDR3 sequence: CASSQGTRVGTNTEAFF. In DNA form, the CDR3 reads TGTGCCAGCAGCCAGGGAACTAGAGTCGGCACGAACACTGAAGCTTTCTTT.